What follows is one T cell receptor (beta chain) and its context. Participant ages covered about 18 to 89 years across 20 to 25 US areas. The record originates from a study of blood T cell repertoires in COVID-19. Overall study: The analysed material was cDNA or gDNA that came from T cells, B-cell-depleted T cells, or PBMCs.

Some clones are missing from TCRdb's copy, which holds only in-frame ones; the method was immunoSEQ multiplex PCR. The sample consists of around 230,000 clones, 86% of them appearing once. J lost 10 bases, V lost 6 bases, and 7 bases had no gene match. CDR3 length: 12 amino acids. Per germline, CDR1 MDHEN and CDR2 SYDVKM. The chain employs TRBV28 and TRBJ2-7, with TRBD1 matching 9 bases. Sequences were obtained from PBMCs or T cells enriched from blood (not recorded which). The TCR originated in a woman in her thirties or forties with acute COVID-19. The CDR3 here is CASSPGQGRQYV. The CDR3 nucleotides are TGTGCCAGCAGCCCAGGACAGGGGCGCCAGTACGTC.